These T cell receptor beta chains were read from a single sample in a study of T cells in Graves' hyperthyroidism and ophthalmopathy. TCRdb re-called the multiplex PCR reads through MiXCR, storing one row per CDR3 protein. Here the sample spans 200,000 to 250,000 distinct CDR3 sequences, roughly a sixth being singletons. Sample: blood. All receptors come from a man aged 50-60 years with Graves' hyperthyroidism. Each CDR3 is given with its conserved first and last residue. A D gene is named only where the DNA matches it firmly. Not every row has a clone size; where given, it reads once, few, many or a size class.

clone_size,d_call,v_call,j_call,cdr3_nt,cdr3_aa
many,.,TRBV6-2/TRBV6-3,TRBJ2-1,TGTGCCAGCAGTTACGGTCTCTACAATGAGCAGTTCTTC,CASSYGLYNEQFF
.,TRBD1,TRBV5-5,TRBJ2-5,TGTGCCAGCAGCTTGCCACCGGGACAGCAAGAGACCCAGTACTTC,CASSLPPGQQETQYF
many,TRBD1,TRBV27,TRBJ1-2,TGTGCCAGCAGTTTACGACAGGGGGCCGGTGGCTACACCTTC,CASSLRQGAGGYTF
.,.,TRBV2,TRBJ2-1,TGTGCCAGCAGTGGACCGGGACAATACAATGAGCAGTTCTTC,CASSGPGQYNEQFF
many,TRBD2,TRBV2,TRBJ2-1,TGTGCCAGCAGTGAAATAGCGGGAAGACAGTTCTTC,CASSEIAGRQFF
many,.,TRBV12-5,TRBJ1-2,TGTGCTAGTGGTAACGCCGGGACGGAAAACTATGGCTACACCTTC,CASGNAGTENYGYTF
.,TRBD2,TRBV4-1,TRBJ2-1,TGCGCCAGCAGCCAAGGCCGGACTAGGGCCTACAATGAGCAGTTCTTC,CASSQGRTRAYNEQFF
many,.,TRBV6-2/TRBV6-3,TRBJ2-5,TGTGCCAGCAGTTTTCCATCGGGGGTAGCGGACCAAGAGACCCAGTACTTC,CASSFPSGVADQETQYF
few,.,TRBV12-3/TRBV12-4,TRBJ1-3,TGTGCCAGCAGAGATATTCGTCGAAACACCATATATTTT,CASRDIRRNTIYF
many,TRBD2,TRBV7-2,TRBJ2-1,TGTGCCAGCAGCATAAGAGGGGCTAGCGGAGACAATGAGCAGTTCTTC,CASSIRGASGDNEQFF
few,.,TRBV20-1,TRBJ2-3,TGCAGTGCTAGAGATACGGGGGTTGGCACAGATACGCAGTATTTT,CSARDTGVGTDTQYF
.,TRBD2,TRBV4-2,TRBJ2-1,TGTGCCAGCAGCCAAGATCCGGGGCGGGAGAGGGTTGGTGAGCAGTTCTTC,CASSQDPGRERVGEQFF
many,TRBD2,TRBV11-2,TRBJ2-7,TGTGCCAGCAGCGAAAGCGGGAGGGCCGGCGAGCAGTACTTC,CASSESGRAGEQYF
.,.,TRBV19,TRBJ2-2,TGTGCCAGTAACCCCCGAGGATGGACCGGGGAGCTGTTTTTT,CASNPRGWTGELFF
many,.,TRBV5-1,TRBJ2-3,TGCGCCAGCAGCTCGCACCTTACAGATACGCAGTATTTT,CASSSHLTDTQYF
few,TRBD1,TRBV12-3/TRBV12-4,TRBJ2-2,TGTGCCAGCAGTTCCATGCGGCGACAGGGGGCGAACACCGGGGAGCTGTTTTTT,CASSSMRRQGANTGELFF
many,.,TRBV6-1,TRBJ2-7,TGTGCCAGCAGTGCGCAACAGGGATCCTACGAGCAGTACTTC,CASSAQQGSYEQYF
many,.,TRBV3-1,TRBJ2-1,TGTGCCAGCAGCCGTGACCGACACAATGAGCAGTTCTTC,CASSRDRHNEQFF
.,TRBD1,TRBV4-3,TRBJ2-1,TGCGCCAGCAGCCAGGATGACAGGGGGCTTGAGCAGTTCTTC,CASSQDDRGLEQFF
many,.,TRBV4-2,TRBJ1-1,TGTGCCAGCAGCCAAGATCTTTGGAGAGTCAACACTGAAGCTTTCTTT,CASSQDLWRVNTEAFF
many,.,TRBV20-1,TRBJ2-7,TGCAGTGCTAGATCAGACGACTACGAGCAGTACTTC,CSARSDDYEQYF
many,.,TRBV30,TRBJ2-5,TGTGCCTGGAGTGATGGGCTGGCCCAGTACTTC,CAWSDGLAQYF
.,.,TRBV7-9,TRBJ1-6,TGTGCCAGCAGCCCAGGGAGAATTTTACCCCTCCACTTT,CASSPGRILPLHF
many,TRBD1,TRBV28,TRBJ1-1,TGTGCCAGCAGTATCGACAGGGAGAACACTGAAGCTTTCTTT,CASSIDRENTEAFF
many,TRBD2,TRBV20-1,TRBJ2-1,TGCAGTGCTAGGAGACTAGCGAGCAGAAGAAATGAGCAGTTCTTC,CSARRLASRRNEQFF
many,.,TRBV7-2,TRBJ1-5,TGTGCCAGCAGCTTATCAGGCAGGGGCAGCAATCAGCCCCAGCATTTT,CASSLSGRGSNQPQHF
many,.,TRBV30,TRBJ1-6,TGTGCCTCCCGAGTGGCAGGGTATTCACCCCTCCACTTT,CASRVAGYSPLHF
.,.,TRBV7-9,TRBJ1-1,TGTGCCAGCAGCGTCGGACCGCGCTCGAACACTGAAGCTTTCTTT,CASSVGPRSNTEAFF
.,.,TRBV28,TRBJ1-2,TGTGCCAGCAGTTCCGGAGGTTTTTATGGCTACACCTTC,CASSSGGFYGYTF
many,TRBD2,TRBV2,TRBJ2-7,TGTGCCAGCAGTGAGGCGGGAGATGGCTACGAGCAGTACTTC,CASSEAGDGYEQYF
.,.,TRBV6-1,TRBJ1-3,TGTGCCAGCAGTTCCGGGTCCACCAGAAACACCATATATTTT,CASSSGSTRNTIYF
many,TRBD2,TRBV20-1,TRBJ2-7,TGCAGTGCTCTCCTAGCGGGAGGGCCTTGGGAGCAGTACTTC,CSALLAGGPWEQYF
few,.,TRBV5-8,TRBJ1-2,TGTGCCAGCAGCTTGAACCGCGAGCACTATGGCTACACCTTC,CASSLNREHYGYTF
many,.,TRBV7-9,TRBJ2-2,TGTGCCAGCGGGCTAGCGTCGAACACCGGGGAGCTGTTTTTT,CASGLASNTGELFF
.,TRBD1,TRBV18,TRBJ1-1,TGTGCCAGCTCGTACAGGGGTCCGATGGACACTGAAGCTTTCTTT,CASSYRGPMDTEAFF
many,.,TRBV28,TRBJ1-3,TGTGCCAGCACCATAGGGGGACTCAACTCTGGAAACACCATATATTTT,CASTIGGLNSGNTIYF
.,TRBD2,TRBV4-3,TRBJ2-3,TGCGCCAGCAGCCTCTCCGGGACTAGCGGGAGCTCCGTAGATACGCAGTATTTT,CASSLSGTSGSSVDTQYF
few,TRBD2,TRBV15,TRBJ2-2,TGTGCCACCAGCAGAGATCGGGGGGTTAGCGGGATGTTCGGGGAGCTGTTTTTT,CATSRDRGVSGMFGELFF
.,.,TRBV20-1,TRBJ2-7,TGCAGTGCTAGTGCGGCCTCCTACGAGCAGTACTTC,CSASAASYEQYF
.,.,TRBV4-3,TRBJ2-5,TGCGCCAGCAGCCAGGTGGGCAGGGGTCCCGAGACCCAGTACTTC,CASSQVGRGPETQYF
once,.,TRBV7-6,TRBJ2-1,TGTGCCAGCAGCGCGCGGACAGTCGGGGTACATCCGCGATACAATGAGCAGTTCTTC,CASSARTVGVHPRYNEQFF
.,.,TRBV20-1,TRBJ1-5,TGCAGTGCGGACTCTGATAGGGTTGGAGACAATCAGCCCCAGCATTTT,CSADSDRVGDNQPQHF
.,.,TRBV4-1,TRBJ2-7,TGCGCCAGCAGCCACACCTTGGGGGCCACTCCCTACGAGCAGTACTTC,CASSHTLGATPYEQYF
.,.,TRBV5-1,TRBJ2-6,TGCGCCAGCAGCCCTTCGGTTTCAGGGGCCAACGTCCTGACTTTC,CASSPSVSGANVLTF
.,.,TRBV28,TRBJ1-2,TGTGCCAGCAGTTTACCCGGGGGCCAGGGCTACACCTTC,CASSLPGGQGYTF
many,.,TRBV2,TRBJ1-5,TGTGCCAGCAGAAAGACCAGGGAGGGCAATCAGCCCCAGCATTTT,CASRKTREGNQPQHF
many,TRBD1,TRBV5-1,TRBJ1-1,TGCGCCAGCAGCTTCCAGGGGGCGGACACTGAAGCTTTCTTT,CASSFQGADTEAFF
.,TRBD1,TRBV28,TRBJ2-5,TGTGCCAGCTCACCGGAGGGACAGGGAGAGACCCAGTACTTC,CASSPEGQGETQYF
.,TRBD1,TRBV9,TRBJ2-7,TGTGCCAGCAGCCCAAGGGACAGGGTCCTGGAGCAGTACTTC,CASSPRDRVLEQYF
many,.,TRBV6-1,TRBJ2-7,TGTGCCAGCAGAGAGGGACTCGTCTCCTACGAGCAGTACTTC,CASREGLVSYEQYF
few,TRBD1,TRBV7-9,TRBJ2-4,TGTGCCAGCAGCGCAAAGACAGGGAAAGGGGACATTCAGTACTTC,CASSAKTGKGDIQYF